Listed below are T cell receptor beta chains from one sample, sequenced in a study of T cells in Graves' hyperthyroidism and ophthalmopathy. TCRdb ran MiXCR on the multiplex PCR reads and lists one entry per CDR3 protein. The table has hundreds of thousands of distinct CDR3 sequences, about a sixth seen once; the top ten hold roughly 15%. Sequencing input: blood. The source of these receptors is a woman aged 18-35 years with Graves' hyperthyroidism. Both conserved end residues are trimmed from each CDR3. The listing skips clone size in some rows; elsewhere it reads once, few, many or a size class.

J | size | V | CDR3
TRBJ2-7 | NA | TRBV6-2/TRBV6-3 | ASSLRLPGLAFEQY
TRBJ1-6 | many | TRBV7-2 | ASSLVGTGSQPLH
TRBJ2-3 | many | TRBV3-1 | ASSHTSSGDTQY
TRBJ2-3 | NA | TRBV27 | ASSSRRGRWGTDTQY
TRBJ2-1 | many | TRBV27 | ASSLTTGREQF
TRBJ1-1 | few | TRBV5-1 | ASSLVGQGETNDVAF
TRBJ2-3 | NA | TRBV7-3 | ASSNTGGRSTDTQY
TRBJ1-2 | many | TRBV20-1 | SASFPGTDYGYT
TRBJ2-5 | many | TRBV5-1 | ASSSNSAGISY
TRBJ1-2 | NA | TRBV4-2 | ASSHTGTAEFLYGYT
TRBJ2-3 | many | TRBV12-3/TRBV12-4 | ASSAFHGTTDTQY
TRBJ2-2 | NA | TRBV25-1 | ASSERGDFRKNTGELF
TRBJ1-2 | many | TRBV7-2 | ASSLGDRVYGYT
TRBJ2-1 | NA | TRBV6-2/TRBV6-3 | ASSPRRPAYNEQF
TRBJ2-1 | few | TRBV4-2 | ASSPDAWDEQF
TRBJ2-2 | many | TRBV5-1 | ASSLTGSNTGELF
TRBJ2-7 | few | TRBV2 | ASLMDGTYEQY
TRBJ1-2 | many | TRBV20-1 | SAPAVVTGHYGYT
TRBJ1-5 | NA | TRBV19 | ASADRGLQPQH
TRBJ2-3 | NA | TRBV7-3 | ASSLKKGGLTNTDTQY
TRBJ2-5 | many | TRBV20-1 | SASGTSGGEETQY
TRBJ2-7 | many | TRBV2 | ASKLYSRGLSYEQY
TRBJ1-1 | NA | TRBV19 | ASSITGGAEAF
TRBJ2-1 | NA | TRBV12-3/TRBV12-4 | ASSSSREQF
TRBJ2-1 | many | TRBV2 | ASRARGLSSYNEQF
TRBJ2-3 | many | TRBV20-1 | SAPERELTDTQY